This T cell receptor (beta chain) stems from a study of tissue T cells after allogeneic stem cell transplantation (dated by TCRdb to between 2021 and 2024). Regarding the complete study: When multiple samples of a tissue were available, H&E sections were reviewed by a pathologist, and samples with histologically apparent lymphocytes were prioritized for sequencing. On the human side, the study was prospective and observational, with no blinding or randomization. The study profiled TCR beta repertoires in many tissues obtained from research autopsies of patients with and without GVHD, and also in mouse models of GVHD. The research as a whole found: Only a few T cell clones appeared in more than one patient, yet motif-based clustering showed tissue-specific repertoire signatures that were shared between patients. Blood samples were not available from the non-GVHD comparator patients. The patient cohort was small and clinically heterogeneous, and sampling depth was acknowledged as a limitation. The study did not establish which tissue TCRs were alloreactive or antigen-specific, and some clones may have been host cells that persisted. Blood and spleen T cells captured only a limited portion of the TCR repertoire detected in tissues, in both patients and mice. Within patients, how anatomically similar tissues were was a major factor shaping TCR repertoire composition, regardless of disease or transplant status.

To prepare the library, the immunoSEQ multiplex PCR assay was applied. Adaptive Biotechnologies performed the TCRbeta CDR3 sequencing at survey depth and reported CDR3 sequences, V/J genes, productive frequency and template counts. TCR beta CDR3 regions were amplified from genomic DNA instead of RNA. The authors' analysis ran thus. Jensen-Shannon divergence served to quantify pairwise repertoire overlap between tissues, with 0 meaning identical and 1 meaning complete divergence. Based on pairwise JSD values, tissues were grouped by single-linkage agglomerative hierarchical clustering, and the results were shown as dendrograms. GLIPH2 was run on all patient samples with simulation_depth 1000, kmer_min_depth 3 and cdr3_length_cutoff 8, and groups with more than two unique CDR3s were retained. A standardized tissue-overlap score was generated by extrapolating Jaccard GLIPH-group overlap across patients to a standard repertoire size of 1000 clones. Associations of diversity with clinical or experimental variables used linear mixed-effect models with tissue fixed effects and individual random effects. This immuneACCESS table, as held by TCRdb, lists in-frame sequences with V and J called but not all clones. Of the missing ones, under half trace to an unresolved V gene in checked studies; the others have no known cause. V, J and clone size derive from that table, while D and trimming were established from the DNA sequence. For this sample the table gives about 6,300 clones, of which just under 70% were detected only once. The ten largest make up around 7% of the sample.

This sample's time point label indicates: human tissue collected at research (rapid) autopsy. For comparison, three non-HCT patients with other cancers were selected retrospectively, each having at least five GI tract samples and no known GI disease at death. After a median post-mortem interval of approximately 9 hours, autopsy tissues were collected, including GI sites from esophagus to rectum, liver, skin, and lymphoid organs such as spleen. Each autopsy specimen was bisected, with one portion flash-frozen in liquid nitrogen and the remainder formalin-fixed, and the outer muscle layers of GI specimens were removed. To extract genomic DNA from frozen tissues, either the Mag-Bind Blood & Tissue DNA HDQ 96 Kit on a Chemagic 360 or the DNeasy Blood & Tissue Kit was used. Because of concern about red blood cell contamination, extracted DNA was further purified using the Genomic DNA Clean & Concentrator-25 kit.

This clone appeared a few times. Its antigen is still unknown. Base qualities are not at hand, and no much larger clone is one base apart. The TCR was taken from a woman aged 18-55 years with breast cancer. The starting material was tissue from the rectum, obtained at autopsy.

The CDR3 has the sequence CASSQGGEQYF. The bases are TGTGCCAGCAGCCAGGGGGGCGAGCAGTACTTC. The chain was built from TRBV7-2 and TRBJ2-7; possibly the D gene is TRBD1, per 7 matching bases. Per the germline V gene, SGHTA is the CDR1 and FQGNSA is the CDR2. V and J are truncated by 5 bases and 6 bases respectively, leaving an intervening sequence of 8 bases. Counted from cysteine to phenylalanine, this CDR3 has 11 amino acids. Only the CDR3 DNA is retained, 33 bases long and in frame from the first base.